This TCR beta chain was observed in a study of blood T cell repertoires in COVID-19 (dated by TCRdb to about 2020). For context, the study as a whole: Samples from collaborators originated in the United States, Italy and Spain and spanned both the acute and convalescent phases of COVID-19. Samples came from the ongoing ImmuneRACE study (first 160 participants) plus 1,254 subjects from 6 global collaborators. Deeply sampled blood TCRbeta repertoires from subjects exposed to, actively infected with, or recovered from COVID-19 were included in the dataset. Where available, HLA class I and class II types were taken from metadata supplied by the sample provider and were not determined by assay-based typing. The repertoires were released in a freely available public database intended as a resource for research on the immune response to SARS-CoV-2. Sample metadata almost always included a de-identified subject ID, COVID-19 status, age in years and sex. The material from the prospective study consisted of cDNA or gDNA derived from T cells, B-cell-depleted T cells, or PBMCs.

Trimming leaves V shorter by 4 bases and J shorter by 3 bases, with the junction holding 8 bases beyond the gene matches. The CDR3, from cysteine to phenylalanine, totals 16 residues. Kept here is only the CDR3 DNA, which spans 48 bases and is read in frame from base 1. CDR1 and CDR2, looked up from the germline V gene (reference sequence), are SGHKS and YYEKEE. Regarding this clone: Its target antigen remains unknown. Base quality data are lacking; no much larger clone is found one base away.

Broad study findings and their caveats: The quantity of clinical and demographic metadata differed by source and by participant and was supplied without curation.

The immunoSEQ Assay, a bias-controlled multiplex PCR, was used to amplify TCRbeta CDR3 regions from genomic DNA. As for how the authors treated the data: Nucleated cell counts per sample were estimated from amplification of reference gene primers within the assay. Sequence reads were collapsed and filtered to measure the absolute abundance of every unique TCRbeta CDR3 rearrangement. For each sample, productive Simpson clonality was calculated as the square root of Simpson's diversity index across productive rearrangements. Not all clones reach the TCRdb copy of this immuneACCESS table, which keeps in-frame sequences only. Checked studies attribute under half of the gap to unresolved V genes and leave the rest unexplained. V, J and clone size are those of that table, while D and trimming were read from the DNA. The sample table contains around 140,000 clones; only one count was recorded for about nine tenths of them. Clones ranked in the top ten supply roughly 4% of the sample.

Participants in the prospective study were enrolled through a virtual design, were aged roughly 18 to 100 years, and lived in roughly 24 United States geographic areas. Cohort assignment in the prospective study relied on participant-reported clinical history from a screening survey and a study questionnaire. Exposed participants had been in contact with someone with a PCR-confirmed or clinician-diagnosed COVID-19 case within 2 weeks of study entry. Each participant in the prospective study had whole blood, serum and a nasopharyngeal or oropharyngeal swab collected by mobile phlebotomists. Over a roughly 2-month period, participants in the prospective study had the option of providing additional blood draws and questionnaires. Prospective study blood samples were shipped either frozen or at room temperature before DNA extraction.

This TCR was recovered from a middle-aged woman who had been exposed to COVID-19. The sequence joins TRBV5-5 to TRBJ1-4, with TRBD1 matching 8 junction bases. Sequenced material: PBMCs or T cells enriched from blood (not recorded which). The DNA sequence reads TGTGCCAGCAGCCCCGAACAGGGGGGACCTAATGAAAAACTGTTTTTT. Translation gives CASSPEQGGPNEKLFF.